The T cell receptor beta chain under discussion was sequenced for a study of T cells after yellow fever vaccination. TCRdb re-called the 5' RACE reads through MiXCR, storing one row per CDR3 protein. Among around 250,000 distinct CDR3 sequences listed, 6.9% were seen once. This CDR3 region has 15 residues. Germline assignment: CDR1 SGHNT and CDR2 YENEEA. V shed 1 base and J shed 2 bases, with 11 bases lying between them. In its sample, this clonotype was seen a few times. The clonotype was recovered from a man aged 25 to 45 who received the YFV17D yellow fever vaccine. The sample in question was CD4+ T cells sorted from PBMCs, obtained 15 days after the yellow fever booster vaccination. The genes are TRBV11-3 and TRBJ2-5; no definite D call. CDR3: CASSLGAGEQETQYF. CDR3 DNA: TGTGCCAGCAGCTTAGGGGCAGGAGAGCAAGAGACCCAGTACTTC.